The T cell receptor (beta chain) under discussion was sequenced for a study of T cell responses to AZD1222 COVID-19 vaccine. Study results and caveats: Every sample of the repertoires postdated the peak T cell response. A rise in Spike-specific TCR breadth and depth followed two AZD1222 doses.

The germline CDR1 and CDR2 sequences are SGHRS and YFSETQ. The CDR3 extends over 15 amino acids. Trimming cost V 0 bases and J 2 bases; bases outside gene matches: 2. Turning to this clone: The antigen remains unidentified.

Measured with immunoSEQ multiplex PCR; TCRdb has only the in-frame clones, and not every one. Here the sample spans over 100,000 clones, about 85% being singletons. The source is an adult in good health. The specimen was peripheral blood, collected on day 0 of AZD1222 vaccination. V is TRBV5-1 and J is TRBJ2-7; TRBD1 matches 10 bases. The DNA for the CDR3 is TGCGCCAGCAGCTTGGGTGGACAGGGGGCCTACGAGCAGTACTTC. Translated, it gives CASSLGGQGAYEQYF.